This T cell receptor (beta chain) derives from a study of identical twins. This clonotype was detected only a few times. Its matching antigen is unknown. V was cut by 6 bases and J by 5 bases, with 13 bases left in between. The CDR3 length is 13 residues. The germline CDR1 and CDR2 sequences are MNHNS and SASEGT. Unique molecular identifiers were present on the cDNA, and a universal primer site came from template switching. TCRdb ran MiXCR on the 5' RACE reads and lists one entry per CDR3 protein. The repertoire holds 200,000 to 250,000 distinct CDR3 sequences, with about 7% as singletons. Healthy Caucasian donors formed the entire cohort. General study findings and limits: Recombination models fit unrelated individuals' TCR alpha sharing but underestimated twins'. Beta out-of-frame sequences displayed a weaker excess of sharing between twins.

The data also belong to a second study, concerning yellow fever vaccine responses in identical twins.

V and J are TRBV6-1 and TRBJ2-5; no reliable D call. This TCR derives from a woman under 30 in good health. Sequencing used memory (CD45RO+) T cells sorted from blood. The DNA of the CDR3 is TGTGCCAGCAGCCTGACTCCTGGGGAGACCCAGTACTTC. Translation: CASSLTPGETQYF.